The next 27 T cell receptor beta chains were all read from a single sample in a study of OX40 agonist ivuxolimab in advanced cancers. The repertoire was sequenced with immunoSEQ multiplex PCR; TCRdb's copy has only in-frame clones and lacks some. This sample has more than 45,000 clones; around 90% occur once, and the top ten carry roughly 6.3%. The input for sequencing was CD4+ or CD8+ T cells sorted from blood, taken in a trial of the OX40 agonist ivuxolimab. Receptors originate from an adult with an advanced solid tumor such as melanoma, head and neck, liver or kidney cancer.

The chain has TRBV27 and TRBJ2-3, with TRBD2 matching 12 bases. Germline assignment: CDR1 MNHEY and CDR2 SMNVEV (reference sequence). After removal of 4 bases from V and 4 bases from J, the junction contained 6 bases not matched to a gene. CDR3 length: 16 residues. The chain's CDR3 is CASSSPLAGGPDTQYF. The CDR3 bases are TGTGCCAGCAGTTCCCCTCTAGCGGGGGGGCCAGATACGCAGTATTTT.

V gene TRBV27 combines with J gene TRBJ2-3; D is possibly TRBD1 (5 bases). Germline loops: CDR1 MNHEY, CDR2 SMNVEV (reference sequence). Deletions cut 2 bases from V and 3 bases from J, with 12 bases between. This CDR3 region has 15 residues. The CDR3 DNA sequence: TGTGCCAGCAGTTTACAGGGTTCGAGTACAGATACGCAGTATTTT. It is translated as CASSLQGSSTDTQYF.

V usage is TRBV5-6 and J usage is TRBJ1-6; 7 nucleotides agree with TRBD1. The CDR3 is 14 amino acids. The V segment lost 5 bases and the J segment 8 bases; nucleotides outside the gene matches: 7. Germline CDR1 reads SGHDT; CDR2 reads YYEEEE. Here the CDR3 reads CASRTTGSDSPLHF. CDR3 in DNA: TGTGCCAGCAGAACGACAGGGTCGGATTCACCCCTCCACTTT.

This clone was counted a single time. The V gene is TRBV11-2, the J gene TRBJ1-1; tentatively, D is TRBD1 (5 bases). The germline V gene encodes CDR1 SGHAT and CDR2 FQNNGV. Trimming removed 4 bases at V and 0 bases at J, with 12 bases between. This CDR3 is 15 amino acids long. The CDR3 DNA follows: TGTGCCAGCAGCTGGGACGGAGGCATGAACACTGAAGCTTTCTTT. Its translation is CASSWDGGMNTEAFF.

As regards this clone: One end of the junction is discordant with germline, which a read error may explain. V gene TRBV23-1 combines with J gene TRBJ1-1, with D unresolved. TRBV23-1 is an ORF; its function is uncertain. This CDR3 contains 10 residues. The CDR3 sequence is CESRPKRAFF. CDR3 DNA: TGTGAAAGCCGCCCAAAGAGAGCTTTCTTT.

This clone was recorded once. CDR3 amino acids: CASSDITSTDTQYF. CDR3 coding DNA: TGCGCCAGCAGTGACATTACTAGCACAGATACGCAGTATTTT. The V and J genes are TRBV10-1 and TRBJ2-3; no definite D call. With 3 bases removed from V and 0 bases from J, the gap between germline ends came to 7 bases. The CDR3 runs to 14 residues. CDR1 and CDR2 (germline): WNHNN, SYGVQD (reference sequence).

V is TRBV10-2 and J is TRBJ1-2; 9 bases are a match to TRBD1. The V and J ends lost 6 bases and 2 bases, in that order; junction bases with no gene match: 4. The germline CDR1 and CDR2 sequences are WSHSY and SAAADI. The CDR3 totals 14 residues. As DNA, the CDR3 is TGCGCCAGCAGGGGACAGGGTACCAACTATGGCTACACCTTC. The encoded protein is CASRGQGTNYGYTF.

This chain joins TRBV28 and TRBJ2-5; the D gene is possibly TRBD2 (5 bases). The CDR3 loop spans 14 amino acids. Germline V gives CDR1 MDHEN, CDR2 SYDVKM. V lost 4 bases and J 5 bases, leaving 14 bases between the germline ends. The CDR3 nucleotides read TGTGCCAGCAGTTCAGGACTCGGCAGGGAGACCCAGTACTTC. Translation gives CASSSGLGRETQYF.

The chain is built from TRBV4-1 and TRBJ2-5; 11 bases line up with TRBD2. Trimming cost V 0 bases and J 0 bases; bases outside gene matches: 3. The CDR3 runs to 17 residues. Germline V gene lookup returns CDR1 MGHRA and CDR2 YSYEKL. CDR3 sequence: CASSQDGTSGHQETQYF. As DNA, the CDR3 is TGCGCCAGCAGCCAAGACGGGACTAGCGGTCACCAAGAGACCCAGTACTTC.

This chain uses TRBV7-9 with TRBJ1-6, with D unresolved. The CDR3 contains 16 residues. V lost 0 bases to trimming and J lost 13 bases, with 19 bases between them. Germline CDR1 reads SEHNR; CDR2 reads FQNEAQ (reference sequence). CDR3 loop: CASSLAEWGTDFPLHF. The DNA for the CDR3 is TGTGCCAGCAGCTTAGCGGAATGGGGAACCGACTTCCCCCTCCACTTT.

The chain combines TRBV27 with TRBJ2-3; D not certain. V was shortened by 0 bases and J by 1 base, with 5 bases between the two germline ends. Germline V gene data show CDR1 as MNHEY and CDR2 as SMNVEV (reference sequence). There are 14 residues in the CDR3. The CDR3 DNA reads as TGTGCCAGCAGTTTATCCCAGGGCACAGATACGCAGTATTTT. Its translation: CASSLSQGTDTQYF.

The CDR3 is CASSSYRDGYTF. The CDR3 DNA reads as TGTGCCAGCAGCTCCTACAGGGATGGCTACACCTTC. The V gene is TRBV9, the J gene TRBJ1-2, with a tentative D call TRBD1 (6 bases). The germline V gene encodes CDR1 SGDLS and CDR2 YYNGEE. Trimming cost V 4 bases and J 6 bases, with 10 bases left between them. This CDR3 is built from 12 residues. Looking up the rest from reference TRBV9 and TRBJ1-2 gives the full variable domain: DSGVTQTPKHLITATGQRVTLRCSPRSGDLSVYWYQQSLDQGLQFLIQYYNGEERAKGNILERFSAQQFPDLHSELNLSSLELGDSALYFCASSSYRDGYTFGSGTRLTVV.

The chain recombines TRBV7-9 with TRBJ1-1; TRBD1 is a possible D gene (5 bases). V lost 1 base to trimming and J lost 0 bases, with 9 bases between them. Germline CDR1 SEHNR, CDR2 FQNEAQ (reference sequence). The CDR3 runs to 15 residues. In nucleotides, the CDR3 is TGTGCCAGCAGCTTAGACCGACAGCTGAACACTGAAGCTTTCTTT. It specifies CASSLDRQLNTEAFF.

CDR3 amino acids: CASSYSGANVLTF. In DNA, the CDR3 is TGTGCCAGCAGCTACTCTGGGGCCAACGTCCTGACTTTC. The chain has TRBV27 and TRBJ2-6; D gene uncertain. Germline assignment: CDR1 MNHEY and CDR2 SMNVEV (reference sequence). The V end lost 6 bases, the J end lost 0 bases, and 3 bases lay between the germline ends. The CDR3 totals 13 residues.

V gene TRBV11-2 combines with J gene TRBJ2-7, with D hard to call. V lost 3 bases, J lost 2 bases, and 8 bases lay in between. Germline V CDR1 and CDR2: SGHAT, FQNNGV. The CDR3 length is 13 residues. CDR3 region: CASSFILPYEQYF. DNA of the CDR3: TGTGCCAGCAGCTTTATACTTCCCTACGAGCAGTACTTC.

J is TRBJ2-1 and V is TRBV5-5, with 9 bases identical to TRBD1. Looked up from germline, CDR1 is SGHKS and CDR2 is YYEKEE (reference sequence). Germline trimming cut 0 bases from V and 4 bases from J; bases unmatched to any gene: 2. The CDR3 length is 15 residues. The CDR3 reads CASSLGQGVYNEQFF. CDR3 in DNA: TGTGCCAGCAGCTTGGGACAGGGGGTATACAATGAGCAGTTCTTC.

The chain links TRBV5-1 to TRBJ2-5; perhaps TRBD2 as D (5 bases). The CDR3 covers 14 residues. V was cut by 3 bases and J by 5 bases, with 14 bases left in between. Germline values: CDR1 SGHRS, CDR2 YFSETQ. CDR3 nucleotides: TGCGCCAGCAGCTCAGGACTGGAAAGGGAGACCCAGTACTTC. This translates into CASSSGLERETQYF.

This clone was picked up one time. This chain joins TRBV5-5 and TRBJ1-1, with D possibly matching TRBD1 (5 bases). Germline V gene sequence: CDR1 SGHKS, CDR2 YYEKEE (reference sequence). CDR3 length equals 14 residues. V shed 4 bases and J shed 5 bases, with 15 bases lying between them. The CDR3 nucleotides are TGTGCCAGCAGCCCAGATGCCGGGGGGACTGAAGCTTTCTTT. This translates into CASSPDAGGTEAFF.

The CDR3 here is CASSQAGMDYEQYF. The CDR3 DNA follows: TGCGCCAGCAGCCAAGCAGGGATGGACTACGAGCAGTACTTC. The chain couples TRBV4-1 to TRBJ2-7, with D perhaps TRBD1 (5 bases). V lost 1 base to trimming and J lost 3 bases, with 10 bases between them. Germline-derived CDR1 and CDR2 are MGHRA and YSYEKL. The CDR3 covers 14 residues.

V is TRBV4-1 and J is TRBJ1-2, with D uncertain. Trimming pared 0 bases from V and 6 bases from J, leaving 11 bases between. This CDR3 has 14 residues. Germline V gives CDR1 MGHRA, CDR2 YSYEKL. DNA of the CDR3: TGCGCCAGCAGCCAAGATCGGGCAGTTGATGGCTACACCTTC. Translation gives CASSQDRAVDGYTF.

CDR3 loop: CASSTDRDGYTF. The CDR3, as DNA: TGTGCCAGTAGTACAGACAGGGATGGCTACACCTTC. This chain uses TRBV19 with TRBJ1-2; 7 bases fit TRBD1. Per the germline V gene, CDR1 is LNHDA and CDR2 is SQIVND (reference sequence). V was pared by 4 bases and J by 6 bases, with 2 bases of the junction left unmatched. This CDR3 is built from 12 residues.

The CDR3 here is CASSVLEKGTDYGYTF. The CDR3 nucleotides read TGTGCCAGCAGCGTACTAGAAAAGGGGACTGACTATGGCTACACCTTC. V usage is TRBV9 and J usage is TRBJ1-2; D might be TRBD1 (5 bases). The CDR3 length is 16 residues. V was trimmed by 1 base and J by 3 bases, leaving 16 bases between them. The germline gives CDR1 SGDLS, CDR2 YYNGEE.

V gene TRBV18 combines with J gene TRBJ1-3; D might be TRBD1 (5 bases). The CDR3 totals 15 residues. Germline V gives CDR1 KGHSH, CDR2 LQKENI. V was cut by 2 bases and J by 2 bases, with 10 bases left in between. CDR3 residues: CASSPSKGAGNTIYF. The DNA for the CDR3 is TGTGCCAGCTCACCATCGAAAGGGGCTGGAAACACCATATATTTT.

The genes are TRBV6-1 and TRBJ1-4; D might be TRBD1 (5 bases). CDR1 is MNHNS and CDR2 is SASEGT in the germline V gene. The CDR3 runs to 13 residues. Trimming cost V 6 bases and J 6 bases, with 11 bases left between them. CDR3 nucleotide sequence: TGTGCCAGCAGAGCCAGGGACCATGAAAAACTGTTTTTT. The encoded protein is CASRARDHEKLFF.

With regard to this clone: The same CDR3 can be traced to other DNA sequences in this sample. This chain joins TRBV7-6 and TRBJ2-7; maybe TRBD1 (6 bases). V was shortened by 1 base and J by 3 bases, with 7 bases between the two germline ends. The length of the CDR3 is 13 residues. Germline V CDR1 and CDR2: SGHVS, FNYEAQ. CDR3 region: CASSLEQGYEQYF. The CDR3 bases are TGTGCCAGCAGCTTAGAACAGGGCTACGAGCAGTACTTC. Based on the CDR3 plus reference TRBV7-6 and TRBJ2-7, the full variable domain is GAGVSQSPRYKVTKRGQDVALRCDPISGHVSLYWYRQALGQGPEFLTYFNYEAQQDKSGLPNDRFSAERPEGSISTLTIQRTEQRDSAMYRCASSLEQGYEQYFGPGTRLTVT.

The V and J genes are TRBV14 and TRBJ2-3; maybe TRBD2 (5 bases). The CDR3 covers 15 residues. CDR1 is SGHDN and CDR2 is FVKESK in the germline V gene. The V and J ends lost 4 bases and 3 bases respectively, with 14 bases between them. The CDR3 reads CASSPYSRATDTQYF. In DNA form, the CDR3 reads TGTGCCAGCAGCCCCTACTCGCGGGCTACAGATACGCAGTATTTT.

J is TRBJ2-7 and V is TRBV2; D uncertain. Trimming shortened V by 1 base and J by 0 bases, and 16 bases separated the two germline ends. The CDR3 consists of 17 residues. Germline V gene data show CDR1 as SNHLY and CDR2 as FYNNEI. CDR3 amino acids: CASSEGAVSRSSYEQYF. The CDR3 nucleotides read TGTGCCAGCAGTGAAGGGGCCGTAAGTAGATCCTCCTACGAGCAGTACTTC. Together with reference TRBV2 and TRBJ2-7, the CDR3 gives the full variable domain: EPEVTQTPSHQVTQMGQEVILRCVPISNHLYFYWYRQILGQKVEFLVSFYNNEISEKSEIFDDQFSVERPDGSNFTLKIRSTKLEDSAMYFCASSEGAVSRSSYEQYFGPGTRLTVT.